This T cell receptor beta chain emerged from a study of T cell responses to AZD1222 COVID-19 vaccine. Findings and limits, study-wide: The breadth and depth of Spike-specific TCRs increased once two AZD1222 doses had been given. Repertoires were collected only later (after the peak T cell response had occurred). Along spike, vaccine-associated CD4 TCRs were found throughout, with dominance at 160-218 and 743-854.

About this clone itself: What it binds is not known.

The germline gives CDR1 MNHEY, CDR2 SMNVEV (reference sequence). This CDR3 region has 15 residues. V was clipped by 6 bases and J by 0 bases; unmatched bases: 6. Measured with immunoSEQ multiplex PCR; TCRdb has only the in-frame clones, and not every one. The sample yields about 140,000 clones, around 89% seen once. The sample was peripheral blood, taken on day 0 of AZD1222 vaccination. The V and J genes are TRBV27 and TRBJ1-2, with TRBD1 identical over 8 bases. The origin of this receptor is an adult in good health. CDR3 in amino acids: CASRLIQGANYGYTF. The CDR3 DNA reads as TGTGCCAGCAGACTAATACAGGGGGCTAACTATGGCTACACCTTC.